This T cell receptor (beta chain) was recorded in a study of T-cell memory formation after mild COVID-19. Background on the study: TCR clusters showed largely donor specificity.

There are a few counts of this clonotype. Its specificity is unknown. The study's findings and limits: Mostly located in CM and EM were contracting CD4+ clones, with contracting CD8+ clones located in EMRA. Later expanders leaned CD4+, whereas day 15 to 85 contracting clones were balanced CD4/CD8.

TCR alpha and TCR beta cDNA libraries carrying sample barcodes and UMIs were produced by 5'RACE using constant-segment primers. From the 5' RACE reads, TCRdb called clonotypes with MiXCR, one entry per CDR3 protein. The table records about 350,000 distinct CDR3 sequences, roughly an eighth of them present only once. Germline V CDR1 and CDR2: LGHDT, YNNKEL (reference sequence). The CDR3 extends over 14 amino acids. The V end was cut by 2 bases, the J end by 1 base, with 8 bases between. The chain recombines TRBV3-1 with TRBJ1-1, with D possibly being TRBD1 (5 bases). Material for sequencing was PBMCs or a T cell subset sorted from them (not recorded which). The clonotype originates from a young man who had mild COVID-19 (a few samples of this study predate the infection). Cell type and time point are not known. This chain's CDR3 is CASSQTTENTEAFF. DNA for the CDR3: TGTGCCAGCAGCCAAACGACAGAGAACACTGAAGCTTTCTTT. Based on the CDR3 plus reference TRBV3-1 and TRBJ1-1, the full variable domain is DTAVSQTPKYLVTQMGNDKSIKCEQNLGHDTMYWYKQDSKKFLKIMFSYNNKELIINETVPNRFSPKSPDKAHLNLHINSLELGDSAVYFCASSQTTENTEAFFGQGTRLTVV.